The sequence of this TCR beta chain was determined in a study of T cell repertoires in aging, cancer and after chemotherapy. Study observations and caveats: Across the chemotherapy interval, each cancer cohort showed higher median generation probability, suggesting thymic rebound. In healthy donors, age-related TCR diversity loss mainly reflected lost richness. These repertoire data do not allow conclusions about immunological memory after chemotherapy.

This CDR3 has 14 residues. Per the germline V gene, CDR1 is MDHEN and CDR2 is SYDVKM. Trimming pared 7 bases from V and 4 bases from J, leaving 15 bases between. A mixed TRB-A/B primer pool amplified rearranged TRB by multiplex touch-down PCR. TCRdb reprocessed the multiplex PCR reads with MiXCR, giving one entry per CDR3 protein. Counted here are thousands of distinct CDR3 sequences, roughly 25% occurring once; the ten biggest clones make up 25% to 35%. Regarding this clonotype: Its specificity is not known.

Peripheral blood genomic DNA, not sorted cells or RNA, was the template. The clonotype originates from a human donor in good health. The donor label of this sample is uncertain. V is TRBV28 and J is TRBJ2-3, with D maybe TRBD2 (5 bases). Sequencing was done on a sample of blood. The CDR3 reads CASMIGGVPDTQYF. Written as DNA, the CDR3 is TGTGCCAGCATGATAGGAGGCGTCCCAGATACGCAGTATTTT.